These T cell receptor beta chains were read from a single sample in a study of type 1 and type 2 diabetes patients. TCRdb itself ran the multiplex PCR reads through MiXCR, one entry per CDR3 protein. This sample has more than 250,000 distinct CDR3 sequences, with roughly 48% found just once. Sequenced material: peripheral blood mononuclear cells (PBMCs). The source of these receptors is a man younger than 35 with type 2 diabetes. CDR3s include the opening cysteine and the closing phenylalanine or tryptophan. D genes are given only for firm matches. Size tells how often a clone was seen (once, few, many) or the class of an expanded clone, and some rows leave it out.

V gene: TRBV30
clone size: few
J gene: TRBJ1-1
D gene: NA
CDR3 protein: CAWSPQGRTEAFF
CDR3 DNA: TGTGCCTGGAGTCCCCAGGGTAGGACTGAAGCTTTCTTT

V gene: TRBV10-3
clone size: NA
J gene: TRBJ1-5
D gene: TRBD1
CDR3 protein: CAISPDPTGNQPQHF
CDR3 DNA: TGTGCCATCAGCCCGGACCCGACAGGGAATCAGCCCCAGCATTTT

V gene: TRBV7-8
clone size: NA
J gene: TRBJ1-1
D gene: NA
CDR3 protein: CASSQVASGRTEAFF
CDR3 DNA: TGCGCCAGCAGCCAAGTCGCTTCTGGGCGCACTGAAGCTTTCTTT

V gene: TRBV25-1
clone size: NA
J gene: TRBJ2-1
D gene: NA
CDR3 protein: CASSIGRKRPYNEQFF
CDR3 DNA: TGTGCCAGTAGTATTGGACGGAAGCGGCCATACAATGAGCAGTTCTTC

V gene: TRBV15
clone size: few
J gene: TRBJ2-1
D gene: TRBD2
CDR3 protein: CATSRTSGLGSYNEQFF
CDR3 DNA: TGTGCCACCAGCAGAACTAGCGGGCTGGGCTCCTACAATGAGCAGTTCTTC

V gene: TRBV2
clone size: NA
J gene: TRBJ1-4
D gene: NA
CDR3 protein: CASRGSGLRGANEKLFF
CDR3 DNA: TGTGCCAGCAGGGGATCCGGGCTCCGGGGGGCTAATGAAAAACTGTTTTTT

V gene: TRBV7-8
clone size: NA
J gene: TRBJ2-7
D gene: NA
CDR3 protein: CASSAYEEQYF
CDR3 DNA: TGTGCCAGCAGCGCCTACGAAGAGCAGTACTTC

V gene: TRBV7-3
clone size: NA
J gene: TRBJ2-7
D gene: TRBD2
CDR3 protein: CASSLGPAGVGYEQYF
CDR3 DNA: TGTGCCAGCAGCTTGGGCCCAGCGGGAGTGGGCTACGAGCAGTACTTC

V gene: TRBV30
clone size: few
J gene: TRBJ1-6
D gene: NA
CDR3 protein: CAWTGPANSPLHF
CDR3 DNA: TGTGCCTGGACGGGACCCGCGAATTCGCCCCTCCACTTT

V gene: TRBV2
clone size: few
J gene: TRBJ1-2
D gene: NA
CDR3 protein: CARRRDGYTF
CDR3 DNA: TGTGCCAGGAGGAGGGATGGCTACACCTTC

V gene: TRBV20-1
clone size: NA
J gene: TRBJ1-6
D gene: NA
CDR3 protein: CSARPARGRGYNSPLHF
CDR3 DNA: TGCAGTGCTAGACCCGCCCGGGGGCGGGGGTATAATTCACCCCTCCACTTT

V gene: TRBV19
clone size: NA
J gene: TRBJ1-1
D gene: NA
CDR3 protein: CASLFSQGSYTEAFF
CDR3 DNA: TGTGCCAGTCTTTTTTCGCAGGGAAGTTACACTGAAGCTTTCTTT

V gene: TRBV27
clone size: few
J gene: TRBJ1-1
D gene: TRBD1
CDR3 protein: CASSPGQGRQAFF
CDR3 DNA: TGTGCCAGCAGTCCGGGACAGGGAAGGCAGGCTTTCTTT

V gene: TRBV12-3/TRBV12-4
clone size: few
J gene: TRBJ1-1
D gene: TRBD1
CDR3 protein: CASSFRQGGGNTEAFF
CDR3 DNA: TGTGCCAGCAGTTTTCGGCAGGGGGGGGGGAACACTGAAGCTTTCTTT

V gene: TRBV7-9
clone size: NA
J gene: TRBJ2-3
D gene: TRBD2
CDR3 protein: CASSPGLAGSTDTQYF
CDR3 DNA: TGTGCCAGCAGCCCCGGACTAGCGGGGAGCACAGATACGCAGTATTTT

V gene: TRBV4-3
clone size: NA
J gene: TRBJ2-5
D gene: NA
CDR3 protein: CASSQGTSYETQYF
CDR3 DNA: TGCGCCAGCAGCCAAGGGACAAGCTACGAGACCCAGTACTTC

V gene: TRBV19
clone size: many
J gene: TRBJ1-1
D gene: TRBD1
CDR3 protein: CASSPGTGGTEAFF
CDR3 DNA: TGTGCCAGTAGCCCGGGGACAGGGGGCACTGAAGCTTTCTTT

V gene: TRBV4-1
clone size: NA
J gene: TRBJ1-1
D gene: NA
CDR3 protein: CASSQVYGDTEAFF
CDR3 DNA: TGCGCCAGCAGCCAAGTATATGGCGACACTGAAGCTTTCTTT

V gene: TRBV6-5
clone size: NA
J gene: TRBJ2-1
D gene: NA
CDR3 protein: CATRLGGGLHNEQFF
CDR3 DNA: TGTGCCACCCGACTAGGGGGGGGCCTTCACAATGAGCAGTTCTTC

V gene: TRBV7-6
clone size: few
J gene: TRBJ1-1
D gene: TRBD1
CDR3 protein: CASSPRDSNTEAFF
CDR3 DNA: TGTGCCAGCAGCCCCCGGGACAGCAACACTGAAGCTTTCTTT

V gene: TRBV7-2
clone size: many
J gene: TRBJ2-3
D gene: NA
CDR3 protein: CASSSPSTDTQYF
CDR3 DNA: TGTGCCAGCAGCTCCCCTAGCACAGATACGCAGTATTTT

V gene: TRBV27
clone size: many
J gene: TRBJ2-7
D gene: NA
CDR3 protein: CASSFGGSYEQYF
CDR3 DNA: TGTGCCAGCAGTTTTGGCGGATCCTACGAGCAGTACTTC

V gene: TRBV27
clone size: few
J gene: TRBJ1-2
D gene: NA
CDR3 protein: CASSWDPSYGYTF
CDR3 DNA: TGTGCCAGCAGTTGGGACCCATCCTATGGCTACACCTTC